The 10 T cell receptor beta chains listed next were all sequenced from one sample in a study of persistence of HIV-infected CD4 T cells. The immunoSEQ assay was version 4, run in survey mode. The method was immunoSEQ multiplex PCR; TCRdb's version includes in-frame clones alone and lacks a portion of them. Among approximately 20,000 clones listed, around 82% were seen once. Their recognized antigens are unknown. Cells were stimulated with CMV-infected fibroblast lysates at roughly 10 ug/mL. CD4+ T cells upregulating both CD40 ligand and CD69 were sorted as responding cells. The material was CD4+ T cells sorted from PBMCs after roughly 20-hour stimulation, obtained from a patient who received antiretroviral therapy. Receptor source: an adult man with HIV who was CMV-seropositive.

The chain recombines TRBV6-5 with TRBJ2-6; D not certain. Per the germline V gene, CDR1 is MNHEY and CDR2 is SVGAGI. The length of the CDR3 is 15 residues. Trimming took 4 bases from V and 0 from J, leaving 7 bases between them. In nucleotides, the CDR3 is TGTGCCAGCAGTTTGGACCCCTCTGGGGCCAACGTCCTGACTTTC. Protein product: CASSLDPSGANVLTF.

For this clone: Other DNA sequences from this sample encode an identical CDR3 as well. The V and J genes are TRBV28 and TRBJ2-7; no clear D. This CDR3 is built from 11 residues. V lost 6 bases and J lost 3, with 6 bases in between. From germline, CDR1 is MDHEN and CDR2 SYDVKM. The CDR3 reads CASSHRYEQYF. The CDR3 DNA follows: TGTGCCAGCAGCCATCGCTACGAGCAGTACTTC. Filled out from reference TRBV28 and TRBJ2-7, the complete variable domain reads DVKVTQSSRYLVKRTGEKVFLECVQDMDHENMFWYRQDPGLGLRLIYFSYDVKMKEKGDIPEGYSVSREKKERFSLILESASTNQTSMYLCASSHRYEQYFGPGTRLTVT.

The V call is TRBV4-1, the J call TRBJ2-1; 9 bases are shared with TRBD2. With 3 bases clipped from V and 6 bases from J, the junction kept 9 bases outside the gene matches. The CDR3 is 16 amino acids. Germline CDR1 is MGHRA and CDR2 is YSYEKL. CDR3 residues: CASSQQLAGGFNEQFF. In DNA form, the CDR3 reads TGCGCCAGCAGCCAGCAGCTGGCGGGGGGGTTCAATGAGCAGTTCTTC.

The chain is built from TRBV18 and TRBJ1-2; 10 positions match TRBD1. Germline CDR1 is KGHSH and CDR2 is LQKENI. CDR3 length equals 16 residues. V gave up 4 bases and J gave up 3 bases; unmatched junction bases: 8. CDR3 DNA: TGTGCCAGCTCACGGGGGACAGGGGAGAAGGACTATGGCTACACCTTC. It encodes CASSRGTGEKDYGYTF.

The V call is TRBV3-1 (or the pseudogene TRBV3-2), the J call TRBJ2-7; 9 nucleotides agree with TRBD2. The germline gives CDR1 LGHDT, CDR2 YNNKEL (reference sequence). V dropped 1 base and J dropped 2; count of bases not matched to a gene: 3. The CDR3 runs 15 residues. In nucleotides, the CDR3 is TGTGCCAGCAGCCAAGCAGGCGGGGGGGCCTACGAGCAGTACTTC. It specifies CASSQAGGGAYEQYF.

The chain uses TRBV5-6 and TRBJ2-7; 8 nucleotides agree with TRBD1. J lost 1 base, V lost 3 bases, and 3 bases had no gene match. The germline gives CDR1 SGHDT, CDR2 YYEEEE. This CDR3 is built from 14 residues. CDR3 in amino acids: CASSWGQESYEQYF. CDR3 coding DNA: TGTGCCAGCAGCTGGGGACAGGAATCCTACGAGCAGTACTTC. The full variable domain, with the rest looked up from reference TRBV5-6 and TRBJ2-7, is DAGVTQSPTHLIKTRGQQVTLRCSPKSGHDTVSWYQQALGQGPQFIFQYYEEEERQRGNFPDRFSGHQFPNYSSELNVNALLLGDSALYLCASSWGQESYEQYFGPGTRLTVT.

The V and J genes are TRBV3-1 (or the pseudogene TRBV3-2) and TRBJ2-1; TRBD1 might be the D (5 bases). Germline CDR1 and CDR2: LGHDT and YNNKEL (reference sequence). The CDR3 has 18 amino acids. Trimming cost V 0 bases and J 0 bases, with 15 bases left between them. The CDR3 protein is CASSQDSPGRDSYNEQFF. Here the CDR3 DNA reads TGTGCCAGCAGCCAAGACTCCCCCGGCAGGGACTCCTACAATGAGCAGTTCTTC.

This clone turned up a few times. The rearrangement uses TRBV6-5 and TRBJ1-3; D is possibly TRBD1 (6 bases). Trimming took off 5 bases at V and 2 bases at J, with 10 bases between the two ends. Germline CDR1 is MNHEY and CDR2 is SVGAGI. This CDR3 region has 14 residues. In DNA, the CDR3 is TGTGCCAGCAGTACACAGGGAGCTGGAAACACCATATATTTT. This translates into CASSTQGAGNTIYF.

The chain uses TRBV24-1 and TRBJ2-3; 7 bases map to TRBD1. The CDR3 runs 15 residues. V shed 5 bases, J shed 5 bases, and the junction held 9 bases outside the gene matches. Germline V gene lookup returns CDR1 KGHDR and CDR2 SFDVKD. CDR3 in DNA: TGTGCCACCAGTGGGGGGACAGAAAAAAGAGATACGCAGTATTTT. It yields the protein CATSGGTEKRDTQYF.

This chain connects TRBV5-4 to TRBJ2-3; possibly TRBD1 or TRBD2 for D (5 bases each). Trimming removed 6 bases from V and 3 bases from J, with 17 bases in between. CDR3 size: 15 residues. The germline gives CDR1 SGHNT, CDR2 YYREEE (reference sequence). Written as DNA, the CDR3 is TGTGCCAGCACCTATACCGAGGGGAAAACAGATACGCAGTATTTT. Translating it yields CASTYTEGKTDTQYF. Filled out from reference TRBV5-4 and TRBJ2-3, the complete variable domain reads ETGVTQSPTHLIKTRGQQVTLRCSSQSGHNTVSWYQQALGQGPQFIFQYYREEENGRGNFPPRFSGLQFPNYSSELNVNALELDDSALYLCASTYTEGKTDTQYFGPGTRLTVL.